The 24 T cell receptor beta chains in this list originate from one sample, sequenced in a study of blood T cells in healthy people across ages (dated by TCRdb to the mid-2010s). The library relied on 5' RACE. The reads were generated on an Illumina HiSeq 2500. A second PCR of roughly 7 to 12 cycles was run with a J-beta primer mix and a sample-barcoded 5' primer. Starting from the raw public reads, TCRdb applied fastp trimming at Q25, assembled clones with MiXCR and retained in-frame beta chains. Every CDR3 protein is listed once, alongside the most common genes and DNA of its rows. In this sample the table shows approximately 940,000 distinct CDR3 sequences, around 49% of which occur a single time. The biggest ten clones account for 13% of the sample. Sequenced material: blood. The receptors stem from a man between 25 and 39 years old in good health.

The genes are TRBV20-1 and TRBJ2-1; TRBD2 matches at 8 bases. V gave up 5 bases and J gave up 1 base; unmatched junction bases: 7. The CDR3 spans 15 residues. Germline values: CDR1 DFQATT, CDR2 SNEGSKA (reference sequence). CDR3 DNA: TGCAGTGCTCACGCCGGGACTAGTTCCTACAATGAGCAGTTCTTC. Translation: CSAHAGTSSYNEQFF.

This clonotype was detected a few times. The genes are TRBV24-1 and TRBJ2-1, with a weak D call TRBD2 (6 bases). This CDR3 region has 13 residues. V lost 8 bases and J 5 bases, leaving 12 bases between the germline ends. Per the germline V gene, CDR1 is KGHDR and CDR2 is SFDVKD. As DNA, the CDR3 is TGTGCCACCATTGGTTGGGAGGACAATGAGCAGTTCTTC. It codes for CATIGWEDNEQFF.

There are a few counts of this clonotype. The CDR3 coding sequence is TGTGCCAGCTCCGTTCCCGGGACAGGTCTCACCGGGGAGCTGTTTTTT. Amino acid sequence: CASSVPGTGLTGELFF. The chain uses TRBV12-3 or TRBV12-4 and TRBJ2-2, with TRBD1 matching over 8 bases. This CDR3 is 16 amino acids long. J lost 4 bases, V lost 8 bases, and 12 bases had no gene match.

This chain connects TRBV6-2 or TRBV6-3 to TRBJ1-1; TRBD1 might be the D (5 bases). The CDR3 is 13 residues long. Germline V gives CDR1 MNHEY, CDR2 SVGEGT. Trimming left V 6 bases short and J 7 bases short, with 15 bases between. CDR3 in DNA: TGTGCCAGCAGCCTTAGACAGAGGTATGAAGCTTTCTTT. Encoded protein: CASSLRQRYEAFF.

There are many counts of this clonotype. The junction shows a germline mismatch at one end, possibly a read error. The chain has TRBV4-1 and TRBJ2-7; possibly TRBD1 for D (6 bases). The CDR3 totals 14 residues. Germline values: CDR1 MGHRA, CDR2 YSYEKL. For the CDR3, the DNA is TGTGCCAGCAGCCCCGGGACATTAAGTTACGAGCAGTACTTC. Amino acid sequence: CASSPGTLSYEQYF.

The chain has TRBV7-9 and TRBJ2-3; 10 positions match TRBD2. Germline V gene lookup returns CDR1 SEHNR and CDR2 FQNEAQ (reference sequence). The CDR3 totals 15 residues. J lost 5 bases, V lost 1 base, and 3 bases had no gene match. CDR3 sequence reads: CASSLGGLAVDTQYF. The DNA of the CDR3 is TGTGCCAGCAGCTTAGGAGGACTAGCGGTAGATACGCAGTATTTT.

This clonotype was counted ten times or more. The chain is built from TRBV20-1 and TRBJ2-1; D perhaps matches TRBD2 (5 bases). The CDR3 has 13 amino acids. Germline V lookup: CDR1 DFQATT, CDR2 SNEGSKA (reference sequence). With 6 bases removed from V and 3 bases from J, the gap between germline ends came to 12 bases. Here the CDR3 reads CSAQLGIYNEQFF. DNA of the CDR3: TGCAGTGCGCAACTAGGGATCTACAATGAGCAGTTCTTC.

The chain couples TRBV10-3 to TRBJ1-5; D might be TRBD1 (6 bases). Trimming shortened V by 1 base and J by 4 bases, and 17 bases separated the two germline ends. The CDR3 totals 17 residues. Germline V gene sequence: CDR1 ENHRY, CDR2 SYGVKD. The CDR3 loop reads CAISEFAPGQRNQPQHF. The CDR3 nucleotides are TGTGCCATCAGTGAGTTTGCACCGGGACAAAGAAATCAGCCCCAGCATTTT.

V usage is TRBV5-1 and J usage is TRBJ2-7; 10 bases match TRBD1. Germline V lookup: CDR1 SGHRS, CDR2 YFSETQ. Trimming took 0 bases from V and 5 from J; bases not matched to a gene: 8. CDR3 length: 16 residues. The CDR3 nucleotides read TGCGCCAGCAGCTTGGATTCCGGGACAGGGGCGAACGAGCAGTACTTC. This translates into CASSLDSGTGANEQYF.

CDR3 nucleotide sequence: TGTGCCAGCAGCTCGTCCGACTCTCAGCAGTTCTTC. As protein: CASSSSDSQQFF. The chain links TRBV11-2 to TRBJ2-1; no clear D gene. CDR3 length: 12 amino acids. Looked up from germline, CDR1 is SGHAT and CDR2 is FQNNGV. V was shortened by 4 bases and J by 11 bases, with 12 bases between the two germline ends.

This clonotype showed up just a few times. The chain recombines TRBV12-3 or TRBV12-4 with TRBJ2-5; 13 bases are shared with TRBD2. V lost 5 bases to trimming and J lost 5 bases; unmatched junction nucleotides: 8. The CDR3 loop spans 16 amino acids. CDR3 sequence (DNA): TGTGCCAGCAGTCTTTGGACTAGCGGGGGCGGGGAGACCCAGTACTTC. As protein: CASSLWTSGGGETQYF.

This clonotype has only a few counts. J is TRBJ2-5 and V is TRBV7-9, with a possible D match to TRBD1 (6 bases). V dropped 5 bases and J dropped 4 bases, with 17 bases sitting between them. Germline V gene data show CDR1 as SEHNR and CDR2 as FQNEAQ (reference sequence). There are 15 residues in the CDR3. The CDR3 loop reads CASSDHGQLIETQYF. The CDR3 DNA reads as TGTGCCAGCAGCGACCATGGACAGCTTATAGAGACCCAGTACTTC.

This clonotype was seen more than once but under ten times. The chain employs TRBV27 and TRBJ2-5, with D possibly TRBD1 on 5 matching bases. This CDR3 is 16 amino acids long. Trimming removed 0 bases from V and 2 bases from J, with 13 bases in between. Germline V gene data show CDR1 as MNHEY and CDR2 as SMNVEV (reference sequence). DNA of the CDR3: TGTGCCAGCAGTTTATCGTCAGGGATAGGGCAAGAGACCCAGTACTTC. It codes for CASSLSSGIGQETQYF.

The rearrangement uses TRBV6-1 and TRBJ2-3; the match to TRBD1 covers 9 bases. Losses at the gene ends were 0 bases for V and 7 bases for J; bases not matched to a gene: 5. This CDR3 is 15 amino acids long. Germline loops: CDR1 MNHNS, CDR2 SASEGT. CDR3 residues: CASSEAGTGIYTQYF. The DNA of the CDR3 is TGTGCCAGCAGTGAAGCAGGGACAGGGATATATACGCAGTATTTT.

In this sample, this clonotype turned up a few times. Relative to the germline gene, one junction end is altered; a read error may explain this. This chain connects TRBV7-7 to TRBJ2-2; the D is unclear. The CDR3 contains 13 residues. CDR1 and CDR2 from the germline V gene are SSHAT and FNYEAQ (reference sequence). CDR3 in DNA: TGTGCTAGCAGCTTGAAAGGGACCGGGGAGCTGTTTTTT. The encoded protein is CASSLKGTGELFF.

The chain couples TRBV18 to TRBJ2-1; 7 bases are shared with TRBD2. The V gene's germline CDR1 is KGHSH and CDR2 LQKENI. The CDR3 consists of 14 residues. V was clipped by 6 bases and J by 6 bases; unmatched bases: 8. CDR3 coding DNA: TGTGCCAGCTCCCCGGGCGGGGGATTCAATGAGCAGTTCTTC. Translation: CASSPGGGFNEQFF.

This clonotype was picked up many times. V gene TRBV5-1 combines with J gene TRBJ2-1; D remains ambiguous. The CDR3 is 15 residues long. V dropped 4 bases and J dropped 6 bases, with 17 bases sitting between them. The germline gives CDR1 SGHRS, CDR2 YFSETQ. The CDR3 region is CASSPGSFVSNEQFF. The CDR3 DNA is TGCGCCAGCAGCCCCGGGTCTTTCGTATCCAATGAGCAGTTCTTC.

The chain links TRBV6-2 or TRBV6-3 to TRBJ2-1, with 7 nucleotides matching TRBD2. CDR1 MNHEY and CDR2 SVGEGT come from the germline V gene. The J segment lost 8 bases and the V segment lost 7 bases, leaving 14 bases of the junction unmatched. The CDR3 has 15 residues. CDR3 DNA sequence: TGTGCCAGCACCCGAACAGCGGGGCAGTTTTATGAGCAGTTCTTC. This codes for CASTRTAGQFYEQFF.

This clonotype was counted between two and nine times. The V gene is TRBV6-5, the J gene TRBJ2-1, with D perhaps given as TRBD1 or TRBD2 (7 bases each). This CDR3 is built from 15 residues. V shed 0 bases and J shed 6 bases, with 12 bases lying between them. CDR1 and CDR2 (germline): MNHEY, SVGAGI. In DNA, the CDR3 is TGTGCCAGCAGTTACTCGGCGGGGGACAGCAATGAGCAGTTCTTC. Its translation: CASSYSAGDSNEQFF.

The chain is built from TRBV6-6 and TRBJ2-7, with 10 bases identical to TRBD1. The germline gives CDR1 MNHNY, CDR2 SVGAGI (reference sequence). Trimming at V came to 2 bases and at J to 3 bases, leaving 10 bases not matched to a gene. This CDR3 region has 17 residues. CDR3 nucleotides: TGTGCCAGCAGTTACGCTTCACCGGGACAGGGGAACTACGAGCAGTACTTC. It specifies CASSYASPGQGNYEQYF.

The J gene is TRBJ1-4, the V gene TRBV15; D remains ambiguous. The CDR3 sequence is 14 residues long. Per the germline V gene, CDR1 is LNHNV and CDR2 is YYDKDF (reference sequence). The V and J ends lost 1 base and 0 bases respectively, with 3 bases between them. Here the CDR3 DNA reads TGTGCCACCAGCAGAGCCTCAACTAATGAAAAACTGTTTTTT. This codes for CATSRASTNEKLFF.

V usage is TRBV7-2 and J usage is TRBJ2-7; 13 nucleotides line up with TRBD2. The CDR3 runs 16 residues. J lost 2 bases, V lost 1 base, and 2 bases had no gene match. Germline CDR1 is SGHTA and CDR2 is FQGNSA. The CDR3 bases are TGTGCCAGCAGCTTAGAGACTAGCGGGGGGACCTACGAGCAGTACTTC. Translating gives CASSLETSGGTYEQYF.

The J gene is TRBJ2-3, the V gene TRBV29-1; the match to TRBD2 covers 8 bases. With 8 bases clipped from V and 4 bases from J, the junction kept 8 bases outside the gene matches. Germline V lookup: CDR1 SQVTM, CDR2 ANQGSEA. The CDR3 length is 13 residues. In nucleotides, the CDR3 is TGCAGCTCGGGACTAGTGGGGGCAGATACGCAGTATTTT. It encodes CSSGLVGADTQYF.

This clonotype was counted only a few times. The V call is TRBV10-3, the J call TRBJ2-1, with a weak D call TRBD2 (5 bases). The CDR3 runs 14 residues. The V gene lost 3 bases and the J gene lost 7 bases, with 13 bases spanning the gap. In germline, CDR1 is ENHRY, CDR2 SYGVKD. CDR3 region: CAISDAAGMNEQFF. The CDR3 nucleotides are TGTGCCATCAGTGACGCCGCCGGGATGAATGAGCAGTTCTTC.